This record looks at one T cell receptor (beta chain) sequence and its context. In the original processing: Counts of nucleated cells, estimated from reference gene primer amplification, were obtained. Generated by immunoSEQ multiplex PCR, the TCRdb table keeps only in-frame clones and is missing some. From that table come the V and J calls and clone size; the DNA was used to work out D and trimming. The data hold around 260,000 clones, with 75% to 90% observed a single time. The data stem from a study of blood T cell repertoires in COVID-19. Study-level background: The analysed material was cDNA or gDNA that came from T cells, B-cell-depleted T cells, or PBMCs.

The sample taken for sequencing was peripheral blood. The sequence derives from a woman in her seventies with COVID-19, enrolled during active disease.

The CDR3 loop reads CASSSAMDRVYEQYF. In nucleotides, the CDR3 is TGTGCCAGTAGTTCGGCGATGGACAGGGTCTACGAGCAGTACTTC. The chain combines TRBV19 with TRBJ2-7; 8 bases fit TRBD1. Trimming took 5 bases from V and 3 from J; bases not matched to a gene: 9. The CDR3 consists of 15 residues. The germline V gene has CDR1 LNHDA and CDR2 SQIVND (reference sequence). Complete variable domain (other parts from reference TRBV19 and TRBJ2-7): DGGITQSPKYLFRKEGQNVTLSCEQNLNHDAMYWYRQDPGQGLRLIYYSQIVNDFQKGDIAEGYSVSREKKESFPLTVTSAQKNPTAFYLCASSSAMDRVYEQYFGPGTRLTVT.